What follows are 19 T cell receptor beta chains derived from one specimen sequenced in a study of shared clonotypes between healthy human individuals. The table came from immunoSEQ multiplex PCR; TCRdb's copy has only in-frame clones and leaves some out. The sample lists about 2.2 million clones, 90% to 95% occurring once. Terminally differentiated effector memory CD45RA+ cells were excluded from the naive CD8 cells, which were CD45RO-negative and positively selected for CCR7. The sample taken for sequencing was naive CD8+ T cells from PBMCs. Source of these receptors: a man aged 18 to 29 in good health. Some clones in this sample may be carry-over from other donors' samples.

This clone was recorded only once. J is TRBJ1-3 and V is TRBV2; the D gene is possibly TRBD1 (5 bases). CDR3 length equals 15 residues. V lost 6 bases and J lost 0, with 12 bases in between. CDR1 and CDR2 (germline): SNHLY, FYNNEI. The CDR3 loop is CASRSDSYSGNTIYF. CDR3 DNA sequence: TGTGCCAGCAGGTCTGACAGCTACTCTGGAAACACCATATATTTT.

The chain has TRBV6-5 and TRBJ2-1; tentatively, D is TRBD2 (6 bases). V dropped 4 bases and J dropped 7 bases, with 20 bases sitting between them. The CDR3 totals 16 residues. Germline assignment: CDR1 MNHEY and CDR2 SVGAGI. CDR3: CASSSSWWEARNEQFF. The CDR3 nucleotides are TGTGCCAGCAGTTCCTCCTGGTGGGAGGCTAGAAATGAGCAGTTCTTC.

V usage is TRBV4-1 and J usage is TRBJ2-2; 7 nucleotides align to TRBD1. V gave up 4 bases and J gave up 4 bases; unmatched junction bases: 6. The CDR3 contains 15 residues. Germline assignment: CDR1 MGHRA and CDR2 YSYEKL. CDR3 sequence reads: CASSLGDSPTGELFF. Written as DNA, the CDR3 is TGCGCCAGCAGCCTAGGGGACAGTCCCACCGGGGAGCTGTTTTTT.

This chain connects TRBV6-5 to TRBJ1-2, with TRBD1 as a possible D gene (6 bases). V gave up 6 bases and J gave up 6 bases, with 14 bases separating them. Germline V CDR1 and CDR2: MNHEY, SVGAGI. The CDR3 has 13 residues. Here the CDR3 reads CASRPTGFNGYTF. The CDR3 bases are TGTGCCAGCAGACCTACAGGGTTCAATGGCTACACCTTC.

The chain uses TRBV19 and TRBJ1-1, with D hard to call. Germline CDR1 reads LNHDA; CDR2 reads SQIVND (reference sequence). There are 17 residues in the CDR3. V shed 2 bases and J shed 2 bases, with 18 bases lying between them. As DNA, the CDR3 is TGTGCCAGTAGTATACCGTTGGCCCGGTGGGGTAACACTGAAGCTTTCTTT. It is translated as CASSIPLARWGNTEAFF.

The J gene is TRBJ2-1, the V gene TRBV5-1; D not certain. The CDR3 consists of 13 residues. V was clipped by 0 bases and J by 14 bases, with 15 bases between them. Germline V CDR1 and CDR2: SGHRS, YFSETQ. CDR3 sequence: CASSLGGTAEEFF. The DNA of the CDR3 is TGCGCCAGCAGCTTGGGGGGAACTGCCGAAGAGTTCTTC.

The chain employs TRBV2 and TRBJ2-3; D could derive from TRBD1 or TRBD2 (5 bases each). CDR3 length equals 14 residues. Trimming left V 6 bases short and J 6 bases short, with 16 bases between. The V gene's germline CDR1 is SNHLY and CDR2 FYNNEI. The CDR3 nucleotides are TGTGCCAGCAGCGGTACCGACTGGGGGGATACGCAGTATTTT. Translating it yields CASSGTDWGDTQYF.

V and J are TRBV28 and TRBJ2-7, with D hard to call. With 5 bases removed from V and 9 bases from J, the gap between germline ends came to 20 bases. This CDR3 spans 14 amino acids. From germline, CDR1 is MDHEN and CDR2 SYDVKM. CDR3 sequence: CASSHGRPFGGQYF. CDR3 nucleotides: TGTGCCAGCAGTCACGGCAGACCTTTTGGTGGGCAGTACTTC.

This sequence joins TRBV9 and TRBJ2-1, with 10 bases identical to TRBD2. Germline CDR1 and CDR2: SGDLS and YYNGEE. The V segment lost 4 bases and the J segment 5 bases; nucleotides outside the gene matches: 6. The CDR3 extends over 15 amino acids. In nucleotides, the CDR3 is TGTGCCAGCAGCCCTAGCGGGAGAATCCACAATGAGCAGTTCTTC. Translated: CASSPSGRIHNEQFF.

This sequence joins TRBV9 and TRBJ2-7; 7 bases fit TRBD2. J was trimmed by 2 bases and V by 3 bases; bases with no gene match: 8. CDR1 is SGDLS and CDR2 is YYNGEE in the germline V gene. CDR3 length: 15 amino acids. In nucleotides, the CDR3 is TGTGCCAGCAGCGCCCGGGAGGCCCGTCCCTACGAGCAGTACTTC. It is translated as CASSAREARPYEQYF.

This sequence joins TRBV28 and TRBJ1-1; TRBD1 might be the D (5 bases). Trimming shortened V by 8 bases and J by 2 bases, and 15 bases separated the two germline ends. From germline, CDR1 is MDHEN and CDR2 SYDVKM. The CDR3 has 14 amino acids. The CDR3 DNA follows: TGTGCCAGCCGGACACAGACGCCCAACACTGAAGCTTTCTTT. Translation gives CASRTQTPNTEAFF.

Only one count was recorded for this clone. In DNA form, the CDR3 reads TGCGCCAGCAGCTGGGGGGTGAACTATGGCTACACCTTC. This codes for CASSWGVNYGYTF. The chain is built from TRBV5-1 and TRBJ1-2, with a weak D call TRBD1 (5 bases). Trimming pared 3 bases from V and 2 bases from J, leaving 8 bases between. CDR3 length: 13 residues. Germline assignment: CDR1 SGHRS and CDR2 YFSETQ.

The rearrangement joins TRBV9 to TRBJ1-4, with TRBD1 matching 10 bases. The CDR3 sequence is 18 residues long. Germline V lookup: CDR1 SGDLS, CDR2 YYNGEE. V lost 0 bases to trimming and J lost 8 bases; unmatched junction nucleotides: 13. The CDR3 DNA reads as TGTGCCAGCAGCGTAGCCGGGACAGGGGTACAGGACGAAGAAAAACTGTTTTTT. It yields the protein CASSVAGTGVQDEEKLFF.

The rearrangement joins TRBV2 to TRBJ1-4, with D maybe TRBD1 (5 bases). This CDR3 region has 16 residues. Trimming took 3 bases from V and 6 from J, leaving 17 bases between them. Germline CDR1 and CDR2: SNHLY and FYNNEI. The CDR3 loop is CASSDFQGGSDEKLFF. Here the CDR3 DNA reads TGTGCCAGCAGTGATTTTCAGGGAGGCTCGGATGAAAAACTGTTTTTT.

This rearrangement joins TRBV19 to TRBJ2-4; D gene uncertain. V was trimmed by 2 bases and J by 0 bases, leaving 14 bases between them. The CDR3 covers 17 residues. CDR1 and CDR2 from the germline V gene are LNHDA and SQIVND (reference sequence). CDR3 nucleotides: TGTGCCAGTAGTATATCGCAGGACGCCCTAGCCAAAAACATTCAGTACTTC. Translating gives CASSISQDALAKNIQYF. Variable domain in full (rest from reference TRBV19 and TRBJ2-4): DGGITQSPKYLFRKEGQNVTLSCEQNLNHDAMYWYRQDPGQGLRLIYYSQIVNDFQKGDIAEGYSVSREKKESFPLTVTSAQKNPTAFYLCASSISQDALAKNIQYFGAGTRLSVL.

The CDR3 DNA reads as TGTGCCAGCAGCCCGGACTGGCGGGAGGGCGGGTCCTACAATGAGCAGTTCTTC. Translating it yields CASSPDWREGGSYNEQFF. The rearrangement joins TRBV5-4 to TRBJ2-1; 9 bases line up with TRBD2. The CDR3 spans 18 residues. J gave up 1 base and V 4 bases, and 12 bases lay outside the gene matches. From germline, CDR1 is SGHNT and CDR2 YYREEE (reference sequence).

This chain uses TRBV12-5 with TRBJ1-2; the D gene is possibly TRBD1 (5 bases). The CDR3 spans 13 residues. Germline V lookup: CDR1 LGHNT, CDR2 FRNRAP. V gave up 1 base and J gave up 4 bases, with 7 bases separating them. CDR3 bases: TGTGCTAGTGGTTTGGGACAGAGCTATGGCTACACCTTC. Protein product: CASGLGQSYGYTF.

The V and J genes are TRBV19 and TRBJ2-1; the D is unclear. Trimming left V 4 bases short and J 4 bases short, with 11 bases between. There are 14 residues in the CDR3. Germline V gives CDR1 LNHDA, CDR2 SQIVND (reference sequence). The CDR3 bases are TGTGCCAGTAGTAAGGCAGGCCCTTACAATGAGCAGTTCTTC. Translation: CASSKAGPYNEQFF.

The chain uses TRBV6-6 and TRBJ2-5; no clear D. Germline V gene lookup returns CDR1 MNHNY and CDR2 SVGAGI (reference sequence). The CDR3 runs 13 residues. V lost 10 bases and J lost 1, with 13 bases in between. CDR3 residues: CATTRSIQETQYF. DNA of the CDR3: TGTGCCACCACCCGTTCAATCCAAGAGACCCAGTACTTC.